The 27 T cell receptor beta chains below all came from one sample that was sequenced in a study of shared clonotypes between healthy human individuals. The assay was immunoSEQ multiplex PCR, and TCRdb's table has in-frame clones only and misses some. The sample lists 1,400,000 or so clones; approximately 98.5% were seen once. Sequenced input: naive CD4+ T cells sorted from blood. Subset indicated: CD45RA+ positively selected. Every receptor here comes from a man in his thirties or forties in good health.

This chain connects TRBV27 to TRBJ1-1, with TRBD1 as a possible D gene (5 bases). V shed 8 bases and J shed 4 bases, with 23 bases lying between them. The CDR3 is 16 residues long. Germline V gives CDR1 MNHEY, CDR2 SMNVEV (reference sequence). The CDR3 coding sequence is TGTGCCAGCGGGTCGGGACTAAGGGGTGGGGCCACTGAAGCTTTCTTT. It encodes CASGSGLRGGATEAFF.

This clone was detected only once. The V and J genes are TRBV28 and TRBJ1-5, with D perhaps TRBD1 (6 bases). V lost 6 bases and J 0 bases, leaving 12 bases between the germline ends. This CDR3 is 15 amino acids long. Germline CDR1 and CDR2: MDHEN and SYDVKM. CDR3 in amino acids: CASSYRDYSNQPQHF. DNA of the CDR3: TGTGCCAGCAGCTACAGGGATTATAGCAATCAGCCCCAGCATTTT.

The chain joins TRBV18 to TRBJ1-5; D is unclear. The CDR3 totals 12 residues. V shed 4 bases and J shed 5 bases, with 6 bases lying between them. Germline CDR1 KGHSH, CDR2 LQKENI. The CDR3 is CASSRVDQPQHF. CDR3 nucleotide sequence: TGTGCCAGCTCACGTGTTGATCAGCCCCAGCATTTT.

This clone was picked up one time. The J gene is TRBJ1-1, the V gene TRBV28; D gene uncertain. The germline V gene encodes CDR1 MDHEN and CDR2 SYDVKM. The CDR3 totals 12 residues. The V and J ends lost 3 bases and 10 bases respectively, with 12 bases between them. Here the CDR3 DNA reads TGTGCCAGCAGTTTTCGAGCTACGGGAGCTTTCTTT. Translating gives CASSFRATGAFF.

The chain couples TRBV7-2 to TRBJ2-7; 10 bases are a match to TRBD1. The germline V gene has CDR1 SGHTA and CDR2 FQGNSA. The CDR3 consists of 15 residues. V lost 1 base, J lost 2 bases, and 2 bases stayed unmatched. The CDR3 DNA reads TGTGCCAGCAGCTTAGTGGGGACAGGGGCCTACGAGCAGTACTTC. This sequence encodes CASSLVGTGAYEQYF.

The chain links TRBV9 to TRBJ1-4; D gene ambiguous. V lost 0 bases to trimming and J lost 8 bases, with 5 bases between them. Looked up from germline, CDR1 is SGDLS and CDR2 is YYNGEE. The CDR3 runs 12 residues. The CDR3, as DNA: TGTGCCAGCAGCGTAGTCGGAGAAAAACTGTTTTTT. Protein sequence: CASSVVGEKLFF.

The V call is TRBV9, the J call TRBJ2-7; D possibly corresponds to TRBD2 (5 bases). The germline V and J ends were trimmed by 0 bases and 0 bases, with 10 bases remaining between them. The CDR3 length is 15 residues. Germline V gene sequence: CDR1 SGDLS, CDR2 YYNGEE. The CDR3 region is CASSVEAEASYEQYF. The DNA for the CDR3 is TGTGCCAGCAGCGTAGAAGCGGAGGCCTCCTACGAGCAGTACTTC.

This clone appeared once. The chain links TRBV9 to TRBJ2-5; D gene ambiguous. The V and J ends lost 7 bases and 4 bases respectively, with 14 bases between them. The CDR3 extends over 13 amino acids. Germline values: CDR1 SGDLS, CDR2 YYNGEE. CDR3 coding DNA: TGTGCCAGCGGCGGTCCCCTTGCAGAGACCCAGTACTTC. Its protein is CASGGPLAETQYF.

The CDR3 DNA is TGTGCCAGCAGCCTACCTGGCGGGCGCTCCTACAATGAGCAGTTCTTC. Protein: CASSLPGGRSYNEQFF. J is TRBJ2-1 and V is TRBV7-2; D is possibly TRBD2 (5 bases). The germline CDR1 and CDR2 sequences are SGHTA and FQGNSA. Trimming cost V 5 bases and J 0 bases, with 14 bases left between them. This CDR3 spans 16 amino acids.

This clone appeared once. The chain is built from TRBV5-1 and TRBJ2-7; D might be TRBD2 (6 bases). The length of the CDR3 is 15 residues. CDR1 SGHRS and CDR2 YFSETQ come from the germline V gene. Trimming left V 0 bases short and J 3 bases short, with 13 bases between. The CDR3 sequence: CASSLAASVNYEQYF. The CDR3 nucleotides are TGCGCCAGCAGCTTGGCTGCTAGCGTTAACTACGAGCAGTACTTC. The full variable domain, in which reference TRBV5-1 and TRBJ2-7 provide the parts outside the CDR3, is KAGVTQTPRYLIKTRGQQVTLSCSPISGHRSVSWYQQTPGQGLQFLFEYFSETQRNKGNFPGRFSGRQFSNSRSEMNVSTLELGDSALYLCASSLAASVNYEQYFGPGTRLTVT.

The V and J genes are TRBV6-5 and TRBJ1-1; possibly TRBD1 for D (5 bases). Germline values: CDR1 MNHEY, CDR2 SVGAGI. CDR3 length: 14 amino acids. Trimming left V 11 bases short and J 0 bases short, with 16 bases between. The CDR3: CACKGTAMNTEAFF. The CDR3 DNA is TGTGCCTGTAAGGGGACGGCTATGAACACTGAAGCTTTCTTT.

This chain connects TRBV18 to TRBJ2-2; D unclear. Trimming took 3 bases from V and 8 from J, leaving 10 bases between them. This CDR3 is 13 amino acids long. CDR1 and CDR2 from the germline V gene are KGHSH and LQKENI. DNA for the CDR3: TGTGCCAGCTCACCTGACGGACCGGGGGAGCTGTTTTTT. This encodes CASSPDGPGELFF.

This clone was seen a single time. V usage is TRBV6-5 and J usage is TRBJ2-7; unclear D gene. The V gene lost 6 bases and the J gene lost 2 bases, with 17 bases spanning the gap. CDR1 MNHEY and CDR2 SVGAGI come from the germline V gene. This CDR3 is built from 15 residues. The CDR3 nucleotides are TGTGCCAGCAGCTTCAGTGGTCTTACACCCTACGAGCAGTACTTC. This encodes CASSFSGLTPYEQYF.

About this clone itself: This specimen includes other DNA sequences encoding the same CDR3. The rearrangement joins TRBV2 to TRBJ2-7, with D maybe TRBD2 (6 bases). Germline CDR1 reads SNHLY; CDR2 reads FYNNEI. The CDR3 runs 15 residues. The germline V and J ends were trimmed by 1 base and 0 bases, with 10 bases remaining between them. The CDR3 coding sequence is TGTGCCAGCAGTGAAGGGGCGGGAAGCTCCTACGAGCAGTACTTC. As protein: CASSEGAGSSYEQYF.

Comments on this clone: The sample holds other DNA sequences that translate to the same CDR3. This sequence joins TRBV9 and TRBJ1-3; no clear D gene. Per the germline V gene, CDR1 is SGDLS and CDR2 is YYNGEE. Trimming removed 0 bases from V and 0 bases from J, with 4 bases in between. The CDR3 has 14 residues. The CDR3 bases are TGTGCCAGCAGCGTAGCCAGCTCTGGAAACACCATATATTTT. Residues: CASSVASSGNTIYF.

The gene calls are TRBV25-1 and TRBJ2-1, with D possibly TRBD2 on 5 matching bases. V was trimmed by 1 base and J by 4 bases, leaving 11 bases between them. Germline V CDR1 and CDR2: MGHDK, SYGVNS. The CDR3 covers 15 residues. CDR3 coding DNA: TGTGCCAGCAGTGAATCGAGGACTCTATACAATGAGCAGTTCTTC. Its protein is CASSESRTLYNEQFF.

The rearrangement links TRBV28 to TRBJ2-3, with D perhaps TRBD1 (6 bases). Germline loops: CDR1 MDHEN, CDR2 SYDVKM. The length of the CDR3 is 15 residues. The ends were cut back, 5 bases at V and 2 bases at J, with 14 bases in the middle. CDR3 sequence (DNA): TGTGCCAGCAGTGCACACCAGGGGAACACAGATACGCAGTATTTT. Its translation is CASSAHQGNTDTQYF.

This clone was seen a single time. V gene TRBV10-3 combines with J gene TRBJ2-1; 14 bases map to TRBD2. Germline values: CDR1 ENHRY, CDR2 SYGVKD. V trimming: 0 bases; J trimming: 9 bases; junction bases outside the gene matches: 10. This CDR3 spans 18 amino acids. The CDR3 here is CAISESLTSGRAKGEQFF. As DNA, the CDR3 is TGTGCCATCAGTGAGTCACTGACTAGCGGGAGGGCCAAGGGTGAGCAGTTCTTC.

This chain joins TRBV2 and TRBJ1-5; 10 bases are shared with TRBD1. The germline V gene has CDR1 SNHLY and CDR2 FYNNEI. The V and J ends lost 6 bases and 7 bases, in that order; junction bases with no gene match: 9. This CDR3 is built from 15 residues. In DNA, the CDR3 is TGTGCCAGCAGCGCAGGGACAGGGGCGGCACAGCCCCAGCATTTT. Protein: CASSAGTGAAQPQHF. Using reference TRBV2 and TRBJ1-5 for the parts outside the CDR3, the full variable domain is EPEVTQTPSHQVTQMGQEVILRCVPISNHLYFYWYRQILGQKVEFLVSFYNNEISEKSEIFDDQFSVERPDGSNFTLKIRSTKLEDSAMYFCASSAGTGAAQPQHFGDGTRLSIL.

The chain uses TRBV5-1 and TRBJ1-2; the D gene is possibly TRBD1 (6 bases). V lost 4 bases and J lost 4, with 17 bases in between. Germline CDR1 reads SGHRS; CDR2 reads YFSETQ. The CDR3 loop spans 15 amino acids. For the CDR3, the DNA is TGCGCCAGCAGCACCGCCTTTGGAGGGGGCTATGGCTACACCTTC. Protein sequence: CASSTAFGGGYGYTF.

This chain connects TRBV11-2 to TRBJ1-2; a weak D match, TRBD1 (5 bases). CDR1 and CDR2 (germline): SGHAT, FQNNGV. The CDR3 has 12 amino acids. Trimming removed 5 bases at V and 3 bases at J, with 7 bases between. In nucleotides, the CDR3 is TGTGCCAGCAGCAGGGGCGACTATGGCTACACCTTC. As protein: CASSRGDYGYTF. Based on the CDR3 plus reference TRBV11-2 and TRBJ1-2, the full variable domain is EAGVAQSPRYKIIEKRQSVAFWCNPISGHATLYWYQQILGQGPKLLIQFQNNGVVDDSQLPKDRFSAERLKGVDSTLKIQPAKLEDSAVYLCASSRGDYGYTFGSGTRLTVV.

This chain connects TRBV7-2 to TRBJ2-7; 10 bases line up with TRBD1. From germline, CDR1 is SGHTA and CDR2 FQGNSA. Trimming at V came to 1 base and at J to 2 bases, leaving 2 bases not matched to a gene. The CDR3 is 15 amino acids. CDR3 protein: CASSLGTGGTYEQYF. CDR3 bases: TGTGCCAGCAGCTTAGGGACAGGGGGTACCTACGAGCAGTACTTC.

CDR3 in DNA: TGTGCCAGCAGTTTTAGGGGTGATCAGCCCCAGCATTTT. Residues: CASSFRGDQPQHF. The V call is TRBV27, the J call TRBJ1-5, with D possibly being TRBD1 (5 bases). The germline V gene encodes CDR1 MNHEY and CDR2 SMNVEV (reference sequence). This CDR3 contains 13 residues. V gave up 3 bases and J gave up 5 bases, with 8 bases separating them.

The count of this clone is one. This chain links TRBV2 with TRBJ2-2; D uncertain. CDR3 size: 14 residues. V was cut by 8 bases and J by 1 base, with 11 bases left in between. CDR1 and CDR2 (germline): SNHLY, FYNNEI. The CDR3: CASVVSGNTGELFF. The CDR3 DNA is TGTGCCAGCGTTGTTTCGGGGAACACCGGGGAGCTGTTTTTT. The variable domain in full, completed from reference TRBV2 and TRBJ2-2, reads EPEVTQTPSHQVTQMGQEVILRCVPISNHLYFYWYRQILGQKVEFLVSFYNNEISEKSEIFDDQFSVERPDGSNFTLKIRSTKLEDSAMYFCASVVSGNTGELFFGEGSRLTVL.

The chain is built from TRBV15 and TRBJ2-7, with TRBD1 matching 8 bases. Germline CDR1 is LNHNV and CDR2 is YYDKDF (reference sequence). V gave up 3 bases and J gave up 3 bases; unmatched junction bases: 10. The CDR3 has 16 residues. This CDR3 reads CATSRSNQGADYEQYF. The CDR3 nucleotides read TGTGCCACCAGCAGGTCGAACCAGGGGGCCGACTACGAGCAGTACTTC.

The rearrangement links TRBV5-1 to TRBJ2-5, with D perhaps TRBD1 (5 bases). The length of the CDR3 is 15 residues. CDR1 is SGHRS and CDR2 is YFSETQ in the germline V gene. Trimming took 3 bases from V and 5 from J, leaving 17 bases between them. CDR3 sequence reads: CASSSLGAARETQYF. In DNA form, the CDR3 reads TGCGCCAGCAGCTCCCTTGGGGCGGCGAGGGAGACCCAGTACTTC.

This clone was seen just once. The chain combines TRBV30 with TRBJ1-3, with 9 bases aligning to TRBD1. The V and J ends lost 3 bases and 6 bases, in that order; junction bases with no gene match: 12. Germline CDR1 is GTSNPN and CDR2 is SVGIG (reference sequence). The CDR3 is 16 amino acids. For the CDR3, the DNA is TGTGCCTGGAGCTCCGGGACAGGGTCAATAGCAAACACCATATATTTT. Encoded protein: CAWSSGTGSIANTIYF.